This is a list of T cell receptor beta chains from one sample in a study of blood T cell repertoires in COVID-19. This table comes from immunoSEQ multiplex PCR, and its TCRdb copy is limited to in-frame clones, with some not included. Found here are approximately 350,000 clones, 75% to 90% of them singletons; the top ten hold around 7.5%. Sequenced material: peripheral blood. These receptors were collected from a woman aged 55-70 years with COVID-19, enrolled during active disease. CDR3s include the opening cysteine and the closing phenylalanine or tryptophan.

>TRBV14|TRBJ2-5
CASSRGSSNQETQYF
>TRBV13|TRBJ2-7
CASSLGRGRGRHEQYF
>TRBV6-2/TRBV6-3|TRBJ2-7
CASSLRDRSYEQYF
>TRBV5-1|TRBJ2-7
CACGGTGDSYEQYF
>TRBV7-2|TRBJ2-5
CASSLELAAFYF
>TRBV5-8|TRBJ1-5
CASSPPGQGFQPQHF
>TRBV5-1|TRBJ1-2
CASSPQSGQGGYGYTF
>TRBV30|TRBJ1-2
CAWRGWAAKFSYGYTF
>TRBV7-9|TRBJ2-1
CASSLRGPPDEQFF
>TRBV19|TRBJ1-2
CASSSGQSYGYTF